What follows are 24 T cell receptor beta chains derived from one specimen sequenced in a study of blood T cell repertoires in COVID-19. The protocol was immunoSEQ multiplex PCR, while the TCRdb copy is restricted to in-frame clones and leaves out a portion. The sample shows fewer than 250,000 clones, around 83% of them seen only once. The sequencing input was peripheral blood. The receptors shown here come from a woman in her fifties or sixties with acute or convalescent COVID-19.

The genes are TRBV3-1 (or the pseudogene TRBV3-2) and TRBJ2-3, with TRBD1 identical over 7 bases. V dropped 4 bases and J dropped 1; count of bases not matched to a gene: 5. Germline assignment: CDR1 LGHDT and CDR2 YNNKEL (reference sequence). The CDR3 length is 15 residues. CDR3 region: CASSPFQGGTDTQYF. The CDR3 DNA follows: TGTGCCAGCAGCCCGTTTCAGGGGGGCACAGATACGCAGTATTTT.

This chain links TRBV7-8 with TRBJ1-6; the D gene is possibly TRBD1 (6 bases). There are 15 residues in the CDR3. With 2 bases removed from V and 3 bases from J, the gap between germline ends came to 8 bases. Germline CDR1 reads SGHVS; CDR2 reads FQNEAQ. The chain's CDR3 is CASSLQDSYNSPLHF. Written as DNA, the CDR3 is TGTGCCAGCAGCTTACAGGACAGCTATAATTCACCCCTCCACTTT.

The chain couples TRBV29-1 to TRBJ2-3; the D is unclear. This CDR3 contains 12 residues. V was pared by 4 bases and J by 1 base, with 6 bases between. The V gene's germline CDR1 is SQVTM and CDR2 ANQGSEA. The CDR3: CSVVSGTDTQYF. Here the CDR3 DNA reads TGCAGCGTTGTCTCGGGCACAGATACGCAGTATTTT.

The V call is TRBV5-1, the J call TRBJ1-1; 8 bases map to TRBD1. Germline lookup yields CDR1 SGHRS and CDR2 YFSETQ. The trim removed 4 bases at V and 11 bases at J, leaving 10 bases unmatched. This CDR3 is 13 amino acids long. The CDR3 nucleotides are TGCGCCAGCAGCGCAGGGGGCTATGGTGACGCTTTCTTT. This sequence encodes CASSAGGYGDAFF. The full variable domain, its missing parts supplied by reference TRBV5-1 and TRBJ1-1, is KAGVTQTPRYLIKTRGQQVTLSCSPISGHRSVSWYQQTPGQGLQFLFEYFSETQRNKGNFPGRFSGRQFSNSRSEMNVSTLELGDSALYLCASSAGGYGDAFFGQGTRLTVV.

The genes are TRBV27 and TRBJ2-2, with D perhaps matching TRBD1 (6 bases). Trimming took 4 bases from V and 5 from J, leaving 14 bases between them. The CDR3 loop spans 15 amino acids. Germline assignment: CDR1 MNHEY and CDR2 SMNVEV (reference sequence). CDR3 DNA sequence: TGTGCCAGCAGTTCAACAGGGAGATTAACCGGGGAGCTGTTTTTT. Protein sequence: CASSSTGRLTGELFF.

This sequence joins TRBV27 and TRBJ2-7; perhaps TRBD1 as D (6 bases). The germline V gene encodes CDR1 MNHEY and CDR2 SMNVEV (reference sequence). Trimming took off 7 bases at V and 8 bases at J, with 18 bases between the two ends. The CDR3 spans 13 residues. CDR3 sequence: CASKTFEGEKQYF. The CDR3 DNA follows: TGTGCCAGCAAAACATTTGAGGGGGAAAAGCAGTACTTC.

V gene TRBV28 combines with J gene TRBJ2-1; weak D call: TRBD1 (6 bases). Germline V gives CDR1 MDHEN, CDR2 SYDVKM. The ends were cut back, 6 bases at V and 4 bases at J, with 10 bases in the middle. The CDR3 has 13 amino acids. CDR3 sequence reads: CASSRDTYNEQFF. The CDR3 coding sequence is TGTGCCAGCAGCCGGGACACGTACAATGAGCAGTTCTTC. The variable domain in full, completed from reference TRBV28 and TRBJ2-1, reads DVKVTQSSRYLVKRTGEKVFLECVQDMDHENMFWYRQDPGLGLRLIYFSYDVKMKEKGDIPEGYSVSREKKERFSLILESASTNQTSMYLCASSRDTYNEQFFGPGTRLTVL.

The genes are TRBV30 and TRBJ1-4, with 7 bases identical to TRBD1. With V trimmed by 1 base and J by 3 bases, 8 bases remained unmatched. Per germline, CDR1 GTSNPN and CDR2 SVGIG (reference sequence). The CDR3 sequence is 16 residues long. DNA for the CDR3: TGTGCCTGGAGTGGAAAACCGGGACAGCCTAATGAAAAACTGTTTTTT. It translates to CAWSGKPGQPNEKLFF.

The V and J genes are TRBV15 and TRBJ1-1; weak D call: TRBD1 (5 bases). The CDR3 is 16 amino acids. Germline V lookup: CDR1 LNHNV, CDR2 YYDKDF (reference sequence). V was pared by 0 bases and J by 5 bases, with 16 bases between. This CDR3 reads CATSRDLARVGTEAFF. CDR3 in DNA: TGTGCCACCAGCAGAGATCTGGCCAGGGTCGGAACTGAAGCTTTCTTT.

This chain links TRBV6-1 with TRBJ1-4; possible D gene TRBD1, 5 bases. The CDR3 covers 17 residues. Trimming took 2 bases from V and 0 from J, leaving 13 bases between them. Germline V gene lookup returns CDR1 MNHNS and CDR2 SASEGT. The CDR3 region has the DNA TGTGCCAGCAGTGAACACATTGGGGCTGCAACTAATGAAAAACTGTTTTTT. It is translated as CASSEHIGAATNEKLFF.

The J gene is TRBJ1-3, the V gene TRBV10-3; D gene ambiguous. V was trimmed by 2 bases and J by 0 bases, leaving 5 bases between them. Germline-derived CDR1 and CDR2 are ENHRY and SYGVKD. This CDR3 spans 14 amino acids. In DNA form, the CDR3 reads TGTGCCATCAGTGAGGGGCTCTCTGGAAACACCATATATTTT. Its translation is CAISEGLSGNTIYF.

This rearrangement joins TRBV1 to TRBJ2-1; the table assigns TRBD2, which was not confirmed against the DNA. TRBV1 is termed a pseudogene. CDR3 length: 15 residues. This chain's CDR3 is CTSSQASSGRPRQFF. The CDR3, as DNA: TGCACCAGCAGCCAAGCCTCTAGCGGGAGGCCCAGGCAGTTCTTC.

This clone has just one count. CDR3 amino acids: CASSSTGLAGGLNTGELFF. The CDR3 DNA reads TGCGCCAGCAGCTCCACGGGACTAGCGGGAGGGTTGAACACCGGGGAGCTGTTTTTT. The V call is TRBV5-1, the J call TRBJ2-2; 16 nucleotides line up with TRBD2. There are 19 residues in the CDR3. Per the germline V gene, CDR1 is SGHRS and CDR2 is YFSETQ. Losses at the gene ends were 3 bases for V and 1 base for J; bases not matched to a gene: 6.

The chain links TRBV19 to TRBJ1-2; 11 nucleotides match TRBD1. CDR3 size: 17 residues. J gave up 2 bases and V 2 bases, and 7 bases lay outside the gene matches. Per the germline V gene, CDR1 is LNHDA and CDR2 is SQIVND (reference sequence). The CDR3 DNA reads TGTGCCAGTAGTATACCCTGGACAGGGGGCGCAAACTATGGCTACACCTTC. Protein product: CASSIPWTGGANYGYTF.

The chain employs TRBV10-1 and TRBJ2-2; D gene unclear. V lost 7 bases and J 5 bases, leaving 8 bases between the germline ends. Germline V gives CDR1 WNHNN, CDR2 SYGVQD (reference sequence). This CDR3 is built from 12 residues. DNA of the CDR3: TGCGCCAGCAAAGACTGGACCGGGGAGCTGTTTTTT. It is translated as CASKDWTGELFF.

The chain uses TRBV6-1 and TRBJ2-1; weak D call: TRBD2 (5 bases). The V and J ends lost 2 bases and 12 bases respectively, with 5 bases between them. Looked up from germline, CDR1 is MNHNS and CDR2 is SASEGT. The CDR3 totals 10 residues. CDR3 sequence (DNA): TGTGCCAGCAGTGAACGGGGGCAGTTCTTC. Translation gives CASSERGQFF.

The rearrangement links TRBV5-6 to TRBJ2-1; a weak D match, TRBD1 (6 bases). The germline V gene encodes CDR1 SGHDT and CDR2 YYEEEE. CDR3 size: 16 residues. V was cut by 2 bases and J by 3 bases, with 15 bases left in between. DNA for the CDR3: TGTGCCAGCAGCTTCTCCGGGACACCCTACTACAATGAGCAGTTCTTC. It specifies CASSFSGTPYYNEQFF.

The chain carries TRBV20-1 and TRBJ1-1; TRBD1 might be the D (5 bases). The CDR3 consists of 14 residues. CDR1 DFQATT and CDR2 SNEGSKA come from the germline V gene (reference sequence). Trimming stripped 3 bases from V and 0 bases from J, with 11 bases between. DNA of the CDR3: TGCAGTGCTAGTTATTCAGGGTTGAACACTGAAGCTTTCTTT. This translates into CSASYSGLNTEAFF.

The J gene is TRBJ2-1, the V gene TRBV11-2; 8 bases align to TRBD2. This CDR3 has 17 residues. V lost 6 bases and J lost 0; bases outside the gene matches: 10. Germline CDR1 SGHAT, CDR2 FQNNGV. CDR3 sequence: CASRRAGGPPSYNEQFF. Here the CDR3 DNA reads TGTGCCAGCAGACGCGCGGGAGGTCCACCCTCCTACAATGAGCAGTTCTTC.

This clone was detected once. V usage is TRBV7-9 and J usage is TRBJ2-7, with 7 bases that match TRBD1. CDR3 length: 15 residues. V lost 1 base, J lost 2 bases, and 5 bases stayed unmatched. The germline CDR1 and CDR2 sequences are SEHNR and FQNEAQ (reference sequence). The CDR3 spells CASSLGDSSTYEQYF. The CDR3 DNA sequence: TGTGCCAGCAGCTTAGGGGACAGCAGTACCTACGAGCAGTACTTC.

CDR3 loop: CASRIRGNQPQHF. In DNA form, the CDR3 reads TGTGCCAGTAGAATCAGGGGCAATCAGCCCCAGCATTTT. The J gene is TRBJ1-5, the V gene TRBV19, with D tentatively TRBD1 (5 bases). The CDR3 length is 13 residues. The germline V gene encodes CDR1 LNHDA and CDR2 SQIVND (reference sequence). V lost 6 bases and J lost 2, with 8 bases in between. The full variable domain, with the rest looked up from reference TRBV19 and TRBJ1-5, is DGGITQSPKYLFRKEGQNVTLSCEQNLNHDAMYWYRQDPGQGLRLIYYSQIVNDFQKGDIAEGYSVSREKKESFPLTVTSAQKNPTAFYLCASRIRGNQPQHFGDGTRLSIL.

The chain is built from TRBV13 and TRBJ2-3; TRBD2 matches 9 bases. Germline lookup yields CDR1 PRHDT and CDR2 FYEKMQ (reference sequence). This CDR3 is built from 14 residues. Trimming cost V 6 bases and J 1 base; bases outside gene matches: 2. The CDR3 reads CASSRTSGTDTQYF. The CDR3 region has the DNA TGTGCCAGCAGTCGGACTAGCGGCACAGATACGCAGTATTTT.

V usage is TRBV5-1 and J usage is TRBJ2-7; 13 nucleotides align to TRBD2. The CDR3 is made up of 16 amino acids. CDR1 SGHRS and CDR2 YFSETQ come from the germline V gene. Germline trimming cut 3 bases from V and 0 bases from J; bases unmatched to any gene: 3. CDR3 sequence reads: CASSSLAGGVSYEQYF. In DNA form, the CDR3 reads TGCGCCAGCAGCTCACTAGCGGGAGGGGTCTCCTACGAGCAGTACTTC.

This clone was counted between two and nine times. V usage is TRBV30 and J usage is TRBJ1-2; 11 bases fit TRBD1. With 5 bases clipped from V and 8 bases from J, the junction kept 10 bases outside the gene matches. This CDR3 spans 14 amino acids. Germline loops: CDR1 GTSNPN, CDR2 SVGIG (reference sequence). The CDR3 region is CAWETDRGLGGYTF. The CDR3 region has the DNA TGTGCCTGGGAAACGGACAGGGGGCTTGGAGGCTACACCTTC.